This entry lists 16 T cell receptor beta chains sequenced from one sample in a study of vaccination effects on CD4 cells after COVID-19. Sequencing was performed with immunoSEQ multiplex PCR; in TCRdb, only in-frame clones are kept and a portion is missing. The profile covers fewer than 25,000 clones, with around 72% appearing a single time and about 11% taken by the ten largest. Sequencing in the ViraFEST assay came after antigen-specific CD4+ T cells had been expanded with viral peptide pools, which were used to stimulate PBMC. Cells that had been cultured for ten to eleven days were the source of isolated CD4+ T cells. Antigens of these TCRs are unknown. The sequencing here drew on CD4+ T cells from PBMCs cultured with HCoV-229E spike peptides, taken before COVID-19 vaccination. The receptors were gathered from a human donor who received a COVID-19 vaccine.

The CDR3 DNA reads TGTGCCAGCAGCTTGACAGGTCTAGCTGAAGCTTTCTTT. Residues: CASSLTGLAEAFF. J is TRBJ1-1 and V is TRBV5-4; perhaps TRBD1 as D (5 bases). Looked up from germline, CDR1 is SGHNT and CDR2 is YYREEE (reference sequence). The CDR3 loop spans 13 amino acids. V lost 1 base to trimming and J lost 6 bases, with 10 bases between them.

CDR3 amino acids: CASSSRRGDNEQFF. The CDR3 coding sequence is TGTGCCAGCAGCTCACGACGCGGGGACAATGAGCAGTTCTTC. The rearrangement links TRBV11-3 to TRBJ2-1; D possibly corresponds to TRBD2 (6 bases). Trimming shortened V by 4 bases and J by 5 bases, and 12 bases separated the two germline ends. CDR1 and CDR2 (germline): SGHNT, YENEEA. The CDR3 is 14 amino acids.

Only a few counts were recorded for this clone. For the CDR3, the DNA is TGTGCCAGCAGCGTAGGGCAGATTGGAAACACCATATATTTT. Protein: CASSVGQIGNTIYF. The chain couples TRBV9 to TRBJ1-3; no firm D call. The CDR3 length is 14 residues. CDR1 and CDR2 from the germline V gene are SGDLS and YYNGEE. Trimming pared 0 bases from V and 3 bases from J, leaving 7 bases between.

For this clone: Compared with germline, one end of the junction differs, possibly owing to a read error. This sequence joins TRBV27 and TRBJ2-4, with 10 bases that match TRBD2. The CDR3 is 19 amino acids. CDR1 MNHEY and CDR2 SMNVEV come from the germline V gene (reference sequence). In DNA, the CDR3 is TGTGCCAGCAGTTTACGCCTAGCGGGGGTAGGGGCCACCAAGAACATTCAGTACTTC. Its protein is CASSLRLAGVGATKNIQYF.

This sequence joins TRBV27 and TRBJ2-3, with D possibly matching TRBD1 (5 bases). CDR1 and CDR2 (germline): MNHEY, SMNVEV (reference sequence). The CDR3 is 17 residues long. V lost 6 bases to trimming and J lost 7 bases, with 26 bases between them. The CDR3 here is CASSPTGSVVAHNTQYF. CDR3 nucleotide sequence: TGTGCCAGCAGCCCAACAGGTTCCGTGGTAGCCCACAATACGCAGTATTTT.

The chain links TRBV10-2 to TRBJ1-6; D is perhaps TRBD1 (5 bases). The CDR3 spans 14 residues. The germline V gene has CDR1 WSHSY and CDR2 SAAADI. V lost 8 bases to trimming and J lost 10 bases, with 18 bases between them. The CDR3 sequence: CASAGDQEASPLHF. The CDR3 DNA sequence: TGCGCCAGCGCGGGGGACCAGGAGGCCTCACCCCTCCACTTT.

CDR3 protein: CASGLVGRGLAKNIQYF. In DNA form, the CDR3 reads TGTGCTAGTGGTTTGGTGGGGAGGGGACTAGCCAAAAACATTCAGTACTTC. The gene calls are TRBV12-5 and TRBJ2-4, with TRBD2 matching over 7 bases. J was trimmed by 0 bases and V by 0 bases; bases with no gene match: 5. The CDR3 sequence is 17 residues long. The germline V gene encodes CDR1 LGHNT and CDR2 FRNRAP. Full variable domain (outside the CDR3, taken from reference TRBV12-5 and TRBJ2-4): DARVTQTPRHKVTEMGQEVTMRCQPILGHNTVFWYRQTMMQGLELLAYFRNRAPLDDSGMPKDRFSAEMPDATLATLKIQPSEPRDSAVYFCASGLVGRGLAKNIQYFGAGTRLSVL.

The V gene is TRBV7-6, the J gene TRBJ1-3; 8 positions agree with TRBD1. The J segment lost 0 bases and the V segment lost 5 bases, leaving 6 bases of the junction unmatched. CDR1 SGHVS and CDR2 FNYEAQ come from the germline V gene. The CDR3 spans 16 residues. CDR3 DNA sequence: TGTGCCAGCAGCCAAACAGGGGGACCCTCTGGAAACACCATATATTTT. As protein: CASSQTGGPSGNTIYF.

This clone was found once. The chain links TRBV5-1 to TRBJ2-3; TRBD2 aligns across 7 bases. The length of the CDR3 is 12 residues. CDR1 is SGHRS and CDR2 is YFSETQ in the germline V gene. With V trimmed by 6 bases and J by 7 bases, 5 bases remained unmatched. The CDR3 loop is CASTGLVHTQYF. The CDR3 nucleotides are TGCGCCAGCACTGGACTAGTACATACGCAGTATTTT.

The gene calls are TRBV6-2 or TRBV6-3 and TRBJ2-3; unclear D gene. Germline CDR1 is MNHEY and CDR2 is SVGEGT. This CDR3 contains 16 residues. Trimming stripped 2 bases from V and 3 bases from J, with 15 bases between. CDR3 nucleotide sequence: TGTGCCAGCAGTTACCGACCGGGCGCCCCTACAGATACGCAGTATTTT. This encodes CASSYRPGAPTDTQYF.

The V call is TRBV10-2, the J call TRBJ2-7; D perhaps matches TRBD1 (5 bases). This CDR3 is 14 amino acids long. Germline V gene lookup returns CDR1 WSHSY and CDR2 SAAADI. V was pared by 4 bases and J by 1 base, with 11 bases between. For the CDR3, the DNA is TGCGCCAGCAGTGTGGTTAGGGGATCCTACGAGCAGTACTTC. Its protein is CASSVVRGSYEQYF.

CDR3 coding DNA: TGTGCCAGCAGTTCTGCCGGGACAGGGGAAAAACTGTTTTTT. Its protein product is CASSSAGTGEKLFF. The V call is TRBV27, the J call TRBJ1-4, with 9 bases lining up with TRBD1. CDR1 and CDR2 (germline): MNHEY, SMNVEV (reference sequence). Germline trimming cut 4 bases from V and 8 bases from J; bases unmatched to any gene: 5. This CDR3 spans 14 amino acids.

V gene TRBV6-5 combines with J gene TRBJ2-7, with TRBD2 identical over 9 bases. Germline loops: CDR1 MNHEY, CDR2 SVGAGI. The trim removed 5 bases at V and 6 bases at J, leaving 8 bases unmatched. The CDR3 covers 14 residues. The DNA of the CDR3 is TGTGCCAGCAGTCAGGGGACTAGCTCATTCGAGCAGTACTTC. It codes for CASSQGTSSFEQYF.

The rearrangement uses TRBV5-6 and TRBJ1-1; 7 nucleotides match TRBD1. The CDR3 is 15 amino acids. CDR1 is SGHDT and CDR2 is YYEEEE in the germline V gene. V was clipped by 1 base and J by 8 bases; unmatched bases: 11. CDR3 loop: CASSLHDRAVIEAFF. The CDR3 region has the DNA TGTGCCAGCAGCTTGCATGACAGGGCCGTGATCGAAGCTTTCTTT.

J is TRBJ2-1 and V is TRBV6-2 or TRBV6-3; 9 positions match TRBD1. With V trimmed by 4 bases and J by 5 bases, 9 bases remained unmatched. The length of the CDR3 is 16 residues. Germline V gene data show CDR1 as MNHEY and CDR2 as SVGEGT. The CDR3 protein is CASSSWGQGLDNEQFF. Here the CDR3 DNA reads TGTGCCAGCAGTTCATGGGGACAGGGCCTAGACAATGAGCAGTTCTTC.

This chain links TRBV6-5 with TRBJ1-2, with 11 bases identical to TRBD1. With V trimmed by 4 bases and J by 6 bases, 7 bases remained unmatched. Germline CDR1 MNHEY, CDR2 SVGAGI. The CDR3 is 15 residues long. The CDR3: CASSSGQGAGDGYTF. CDR3 sequence (DNA): TGTGCCAGCAGTTCCGGACAGGGGGCCGGCGATGGCTACACCTTC.